This T cell receptor (beta chain) was found in a study of T cell repertoires in ileal Crohn's disease. General observations from the study: Compared with CD4 T cells, sorted CD8 cells carried more expanded clones.

Concerning this clone: The target antigen is unknown.

Per sample, around 500 nanograms of biopsy DNA were TCRB immunosequenced. Only in-frame clones appear in the TCRdb table, and some are missing; sequencing was by immunoSEQ multiplex PCR. The data show around 970 clones, approximately 80% seen once. This TCR came from an adult with Crohn's disease. Sequencing used ileal tissue.

CDR3 sequence: CASSQDWGLVGTDTQYF. For the CDR3, the DNA is TGCGCCAGCAGCCAAGACTGGGGACTAGTTGGAACAGATACGCAGTATTTT. V gene TRBV4-1 combines with J gene TRBJ2-3; 8 bases agree with TRBD2. This CDR3 is 17 amino acids long. Germline V gene lookup returns CDR1 MGHRA and CDR2 YSYEKL. V was clipped by 0 bases and J by 3 bases; unmatched bases: 8.